A selection of T cell receptor beta chains follows, all from one sample in a study of long-term antiretroviral therapy in people with HIV. Profiled with immunoSEQ multiplex PCR; TCRdb holds only in-frame clones, not every one. The data show around 21,000 clones, under 90% seen once. Sequences were derived from unsorted PBMCs, sampled 0.1 years before starting antiretroviral therapy. Every receptor here comes from a man between 35 and 55 years old with HIV. CDR3s include the opening cysteine and the closing phenylalanine or tryptophan. Each record gives: D gene, V gene, J gene, clone size, CDR3 DNA, CDR3 protein. D genes are given only for firm matches. The listing skips clone size in some rows; elsewhere it reads once, few, many or a size class.

NA	TRBV2	TRBJ2-5	NA	TGTGCCAGCAGTGAAGGCTTAAGGGGTCGAGGAGAGACCCAGTACTTC	CASSEGLRGRGETQYF
TRBD1	TRBV6-4	TRBJ1-6	few	TGTGCCAGCAGTGACCGCGGGACAGGAGGGTCACCCCTCCACTTT	CASSDRGTGGSPLHF
NA	TRBV5-3	TRBJ2-7	NA	TGTGCCAGAAGTCTCCCAGGAGGGAGCCTGGGGGCCCTGGAGCAGTACTTC	CARSLPGGSLGALEQYF
NA	TRBV4-1	TRBJ1-5	few	TGCGCCAGCAGCCAAGGACAGGCCAATCAGCCCCAGCATTTT	CASSQGQANQPQHF
TRBD2	TRBV7-2	TRBJ2-2	NA	TGTGCCAGCAGCCCACAATCGGGGGGAGGCTACACCGGGGAGCTGTTTTTT	CASSPQSGGGYTGELFF
NA	TRBV5-1	TRBJ2-1	NA	TGCGCCAGCAGCTTAGGGGGGGTGGAGAATGAGCAGTTCTTC	CASSLGGVENEQFF
NA	TRBV4-1	TRBJ2-7	NA	TGCGCCAGCAGCCAAGAGGGGCAGCGGTCCTACGAGCAGTACTTC	CASSQEGQRSYEQYF
TRBD2	TRBV7-6	TRBJ2-3	few	TGTGCCAGCAGCTTGGGACTACCCAGCACAGATACGCAGTATTTT	CASSLGLPSTDTQYF
NA	TRBV29-1	TRBJ1-1	NA	TGCAGCGCCTCTATCGGCACTGAAGCTTTCTTT	CSASIGTEAFF
TRBD2	TRBV7-2	TRBJ2-2	NA	TGTGCCAGCAGCTTCTGGGGGAGGGGCGACACCGGGGAGCTGTTTTTT	CASSFWGRGDTGELFF
TRBD1	TRBV30	TRBJ2-7	NA	TGTGCCTGGAGTGTCGGGACAGGGGACGAGCAGTACTTC	CAWSVGTGDEQYF
NA	TRBV27	TRBJ1-4	NA	TGTGCCAGCCGGATGGGGGGGCTAGTTGAAAAACTGTTTTTT	CASRMGGLVEKLFF
NA	TRBV11-2	TRBJ2-5	NA	TGTGCCAGCAGCTTAGCCGGTGAGACCCAGTACTTC	CASSLAGETQYF
NA	TRBV28	TRBJ2-5	NA	TGTGCCAGCAGTCCCGTGTGGGGGGCTCAAGAGACCCAGTACTTC	CASSPVWGAQETQYF
NA	TRBV4-3	TRBJ2-1	NA	TGCGCCAGCAGCCCCCTTTTAGCGAGTTCCTACAATGAGCAGTTCTTC	CASSPLLASSYNEQFF
TRBD1	TRBV14	TRBJ2-1	NA	TGTGCCAGCAGCCATTTTACCGGGACAGTCTACAATGAGCAGTTCTTC	CASSHFTGTVYNEQFF
TRBD1	TRBV9	TRBJ2-5	NA	TGTGCCAGCAGCGTGTCAGGGGGCTTAGAGGAGACCCAGTACTTC	CASSVSGGLEETQYF
TRBD2	TRBV7-7	TRBJ2-1	once	TGTGCTAGCAGCTTATTAGCGGGGGCCCGCGGGGATGAGCAGTTCTTC	CASSLLAGARGDEQFF